This is a list of T cell receptor beta chains from one sample in a study of blood T cell repertoires in COVID-19. Assay used: immunoSEQ multiplex PCR; TCRdb lists only in-frame clones, some missing. The sample carries some 140,000 clones, just under 85% recorded once. Material: peripheral blood. The receptors derive from a human donor in a cohort sampled during active COVID-19. Each CDR3 is given with its conserved first and last residue. D genes are given only for firm matches. The size entry is marked missing in some rows and otherwise reads once, few, many or a size class.

J gene: TRBJ2-1; V gene: TRBV30; D gene: TRBD1; clone size: NA; CDR3 DNA: TGTGCCTGGGACAGGGGATTTAATGAGCAGTTCTTC; CDR3 protein: CAWDRGFNEQFF
J gene: TRBJ2-1; V gene: TRBV6-2/TRBV6-3; D gene: NA; clone size: NA; CDR3 DNA: TGTGCCAGCAGTTACTCCGCGGACTTGAATGAGCAGTTCTTC; CDR3 protein: CASSYSADLNEQFF
J gene: TRBJ1-1; V gene: TRBV6-6; D gene: NA; clone size: NA; CDR3 DNA: TGTGCCAGCAGTTACAGGGAGGCGAACACTGAAGCTTTCTTT; CDR3 protein: CASSYREANTEAFF
J gene: TRBJ1-3; V gene: TRBV18; D gene: NA; clone size: NA; CDR3 DNA: TGTGCCAGCTCAACGAGTCTACCGGGAAACACCATATATTTT; CDR3 protein: CASSTSLPGNTIYF
J gene: TRBJ2-1; V gene: TRBV11-3; D gene: NA; clone size: NA; CDR3 DNA: TGTGCCAGCAGCTTAGGCCCCGCGGGGGAGCAGTTCTTC; CDR3 protein: CASSLGPAGEQFF
J gene: TRBJ1-2; V gene: TRBV12-5; D gene: NA; clone size: NA; CDR3 DNA: TGTGCTAGTGGCAAAGGGGTTTTCAGCTATGGCTACACCTTC; CDR3 protein: CASGKGVFSYGYTF
J gene: TRBJ2-1; V gene: TRBV30; D gene: NA; clone size: few; CDR3 DNA: TGTGCCTGGAGTGTTTCTAGTTGGAATGAGCAGTTCTTC; CDR3 protein: CAWSVSSWNEQFF
J gene: TRBJ1-4; V gene: TRBV28; D gene: NA; clone size: NA; CDR3 DNA: TGTGCCAGCAGGACCGGGACAACAACTAATGAAAAACTGTTTTTT; CDR3 protein: CASRTGTTTNEKLFF
J gene: TRBJ2-7; V gene: TRBV9; D gene: NA; clone size: NA; CDR3 DNA: TGTGCCAGCAGCGTAGGTGGTAGCGCGGACGCCTACGAGCAGTACTTC; CDR3 protein: CASSVGGSADAYEQYF
J gene: TRBJ1-1; V gene: TRBV30; D gene: NA; clone size: NA; CDR3 DNA: TGTGCCTGGACCAGGGGAGTCGAGGCTTTCTTT; CDR3 protein: CAWTRGVEAFF
J gene: TRBJ1-2; V gene: TRBV25-1; D gene: NA; clone size: NA; CDR3 DNA: TGTGCCAGCAGTACCCTACAGGGTATTGATGGCTACACCTTC; CDR3 protein: CASSTLQGIDGYTF
J gene: TRBJ2-2; V gene: TRBV7-2; D gene: NA; clone size: NA; CDR3 DNA: TGTGCCAGCAGCCCTCAGGGGATAAACACCGGGGAGCTGTTTTTT; CDR3 protein: CASSPQGINTGELFF
J gene: TRBJ1-1; V gene: TRBV9; D gene: NA; clone size: NA; CDR3 DNA: TGTGCCAGCAGCGTAGCCGGACGGACTATGAACACTGAAGCTTTCTTT; CDR3 protein: CASSVAGRTMNTEAFF
J gene: TRBJ2-5; V gene: TRBV9; D gene: TRBD2; clone size: NA; CDR3 DNA: TGTGCCAGCAGCGTGGGCGGGGGGGCTTATGAGACCCAGTACTTC; CDR3 protein: CASSVGGGAYETQYF
J gene: TRBJ2-3; V gene: TRBV6-6; D gene: NA; clone size: NA; CDR3 DNA: TGTGCCAGCAGGCGGATCGATACGCAGTATTTT; CDR3 protein: CASRRIDTQYF
J gene: TRBJ2-7; V gene: TRBV4-1; D gene: NA; clone size: NA; CDR3 DNA: TGCGCCAGCAGCCAAGATCCGGGGGCCTACGAGCAGTACTTC; CDR3 protein: CASSQDPGAYEQYF
J gene: TRBJ2-7; V gene: TRBV30; D gene: NA; clone size: NA; CDR3 DNA: TGTGCCTGGACCCGATACAGTCGTCGCTCCTACGAGCAGTACTTC; CDR3 protein: CAWTRYSRRSYEQYF